This entry is about one T cell receptor beta chain. Random hexamers served to reverse transcribe about 0.45 to 1 ug RNA. By means of immunoSEQ multiplex PCR, TCR beta CDR3 spanning 54 Vbeta and 13 Jbeta underwent amplification. TCRdb analysed the immunoSEQ multiplex PCR reads with MiXCR anew, one entry per CDR3 protein. The table records 200,000 or so distinct CDR3 sequences, roughly 96% of them present only once. Trimming took off 10 bases at V and 0 bases at J, with 12 bases between the two ends. CDR1 is LNHDA and CDR2 is SQIVND in the germline V gene (reference sequence). There are 13 residues in the CDR3. The data derive from a study of CD8 T cells in Susac syndrome.

Sample: CD4+ T cells from PBMCs. The TCR originated in a human donor with multiple sclerosis. The V and J genes are TRBV19 and TRBJ1-2; D is uncertain. CDR3 sequence reads: CATQYRTNYGYTF. CDR3 in DNA: TGTGCCACCCAGTATCGGACTAACTATGGCTACACCTTC.